These T cell receptor beta chains were read from a single sample in a study of response to subunit inactivated influenza vaccine. TCRdb recomputed calls from the RT-PCR reads with MiXCR, one row per CDR3 protein. This sample carries hundreds of thousands of distinct CDR3 sequences, 11% of them seen once, and the ten largest clones take 8% to 13%. Separately, the same data were catalogued under a study of T cells expressing NK-cell markers.

Source: PBMCs from blood, taken on the day of vaccination. These receptors were taken from a man over 45 who received an inactivated influenza vaccine. Each CDR3 is given with its conserved first and last residue. D genes are given only for firm matches. Rows give clone size only sometimes, using once, few, many, or a class for an expanded clone.

d_gene	abundance	j_gene	v_gene	CDR3aa	CDR3nt
NA	few	TRBJ2-1	TRBV20-1	CSARPRQSSEVWNEQFF	TGCAGTGCTAGACCCCGGCAGTCTAGCGAAGTTTGGAATGAGCAGTTCTTC
NA	NA	TRBJ2-1	TRBV7-8	CASSTPSSYNEQFF	TGTGCCAGCAGTACCCCGAGCTCCTACAATGAGCAGTTCTTC
TRBD1	NA	TRBJ1-6	TRBV5-1	CASSLGDRVNSPLHF	TGCGCCAGCAGCTTGGGGGACAGGGTCAATTCACCCCTCCACTTT
NA	many	TRBJ2-5	TRBV5-5	CASSQGRNQETQYF	TGTGCCAGCAGCCAGGGACGGAACCAAGAGACCCAGTACTTC
NA	many	TRBJ1-1	TRBV5-1	CASSLNREAFF	TGCGCCAGCAGCTTGAACAGGGAAGCTTTCTTT
NA	few	TRBJ2-7	TRBV6-5	CASRDSDRPYEQYF	TGTGCCAGCAGAGACTCCGACCGACCATACGAGCAGTACTTC
NA	NA	TRBJ2-3	TRBV4-3	CASSQATSTDTQYF	TGCGCCAGCAGCCAAGCTACTAGCACAGATACGCAGTATTTT
NA	NA	TRBJ2-7	TRBV12-3/TRBV12-4	CASSPSGRSEQYF	TGTGCCAGCAGTCCGAGTGGGCGGAGCGAGCAGTACTTC
TRBD1	few	TRBJ2-7	TRBV11-2	CASSTLRDRGYEQYF	TGTGCCAGCAGCACCCTCCGGGACAGGGGCTACGAGCAGTACTTC
NA	NA	TRBJ2-7	TRBV4-3	CASSQDFGRNRDVTYF	TGCGCCAGCAGCCAAGATTTTGGGCGGAATCGAGATGTGACGTACTTC
TRBD1	NA	TRBJ2-7	TRBV7-2	CASGRHRGYEQYF	TGTGCCAGCGGACGGCACAGGGGGTACGAGCAGTACTTC
TRBD2	many	TRBJ2-2	TRBV20-1	CSASSSGTTTGELFF	TGCAGTGCTAGTTCCTCCGGGACTACCACCGGGGAGCTGTTTTTT
NA	NA	TRBJ2-1	TRBV12-3/TRBV12-4	CASSWVGGGYNEQFF	TGTGCCAGCAGTTGGGTTGGGGGTGGGTACAATGAGCAGTTCTTC
TRBD1	NA	TRBJ2-1	TRBV6-5	CASSYLDRGDNEQFF	TGTGCCAGCAGTTACCTCGACAGGGGCGACAATGAGCAGTTCTTC
TRBD1	few	TRBJ2-7	TRBV4-3	CASSQGTGNQQYF	TGCGCCAGCAGCCAAGGGACAGGGAATCAGCAGTACTTC
NA	NA	TRBJ2-5	TRBV4-2	CASSQTRETQYF	TGTGCCAGCAGCCAGACACGGGAGACCCAGTACTTC